This TCR beta chain emerged from a study of CD8 T cells in ankylosing spondylitis. Study-wide results and caveats: Reports say disease-linked clones showed up significantly more in matched ankylosing spondylitis synovial fluid.

TCRdb redid the calling of the 5' RACE reads with MiXCR, one entry per CDR3 protein. The sample consists of 150,000 or so distinct CDR3 sequences, 30% to 35% of them appearing once. As for this clonotype: Antigen specificity is unknown.

This CDR3 is 14 amino acids long. Trimming took 0 bases from V and 4 from J, leaving 9 bases between them. Germline V gene lookup returns CDR1 LGHDT and CDR2 YNNKEL (reference sequence). The origin of this receptor is a male donor with ankylosing spondylitis. Sequencing was done on a sample of synovial fluid, either unsorted or a sorted T cell fraction (not recorded which). The rearrangement uses TRBV3-1 and TRBJ2-5, with no clear D. The CDR3 reads CASSQDRVRETQYF. DNA of the CDR3: TGTGCCAGCAGCCAAGATAGGGTGAGAGAGACCCAGTACTTC.